The 30 T cell receptor beta chains below come from one sample, sequenced in a study of T-cell memory formation after mild COVID-19. Using its own MiXCR run on the 5' RACE reads, TCRdb lists one record per CDR3 protein. This table holds 170,000 or so distinct CDR3 sequences, roughly 28% found once. The sample comprised PBMCs or a T cell subset sorted from them (not recorded which). The receptors were gathered from an adult woman who had mild COVID-19 (a few samples of this study predate the infection). Cell type and time point are not known.

This sequence joins TRBV14 and TRBJ2-1, with 9 bases lining up with TRBD2. CDR1 is SGHDN and CDR2 is FVKESK in the germline V gene. The trim removed 4 bases at V and 8 bases at J, leaving 6 bases unmatched. CDR3 length equals 14 residues. CDR3 protein: CASSLIAGVDEQFF. The CDR3 coding sequence is TGTGCCAGCAGCCTAATAGCGGGAGTGGATGAGCAGTTCTTC.

This chain's CDR3 is CASSKVRVGTSGANVLTF. The DNA for the CDR3 is TGTGCCAGCAGCAAAGTTAGGGTAGGGACCTCTGGGGCCAACGTCCTGACTTTC. This chain uses TRBV21-1 with TRBJ2-6. TRBV21-1 is classified as a pseudogene. The CDR3 length is 18 residues.

This clonotype has just a few counts. The rearrangement joins TRBV20-1 to TRBJ1-5; D perhaps matches TRBD1 (5 bases). The CDR3 contains 18 residues. Trimming cost V 1 base and J 1 base, with 20 bases left between them. Germline values: CDR1 DFQATT, CDR2 SNEGSKA (reference sequence). The DNA for the CDR3 is TGCAGTGCTAGAGGAGAGAGGGGAAGGGGAGTAAGCAATCAGCCCCAGCATTTT. This gives the protein CSARGERGRGVSNQPQHF.

The chain employs TRBV7-9 and TRBJ1-1; D gene unclear. V was pared by 7 bases and J by 6 bases, with 15 bases between. CDR1 is SEHNR, CDR2 FQNEAQ, per germline (reference sequence). CDR3 length: 13 amino acids. The CDR3: CASNLGSLPEAFF. In DNA, the CDR3 is TGTGCCAGCAACCTCGGGAGTCTCCCTGAAGCTTTCTTT.

This chain uses TRBV6-1 with TRBJ2-5; TRBD1 agrees at 7 bases. This CDR3 comprises 16 residues. Germline V CDR1 and CDR2: MNHNS, SASEGT. V lost 4 bases and J lost 5; bases outside the gene matches: 13. CDR3 sequence (DNA): TGTGCCAGCAGTGGAGGGGTAGGGGGCTTTATGGAGACCCAGTACTTC. Translated: CASSGGVGGFMETQYF.

The chain's CDR3 is CASSLGAAGAGELFF. The CDR3 bases are TGTGCCAGCAGCTTAGGGGCAGCGGGAGCCGGGGAGCTGTTTTTT. The rearrangement uses TRBV7-6 and TRBJ2-2; 8 bases are shared with TRBD2. J lost 6 bases, V lost 1 base, and 4 bases had no gene match. The CDR3 has 15 amino acids. Germline loops: CDR1 SGHVS, CDR2 FNYEAQ.

This clonotype was seen a few times. The chain is built from TRBV12-3 or TRBV12-4 and TRBJ2-2, with 10 bases that match TRBD2. The CDR3 covers 15 residues. Trimming removed 5 bases from V and 7 bases from J; junction bases left unmatched: 7. The CDR3 region is CASSPGGLAHGELFF. Here the CDR3 DNA reads TGTGCCAGCAGTCCGGGGGGACTAGCGCACGGGGAGCTGTTTTTT.

The chain combines TRBV5-1 with TRBJ2-7, with D tentatively TRBD2 (5 bases). V shed 0 bases and J shed 0 bases, with 10 bases lying between them. The CDR3 has 15 residues. The germline CDR1 and CDR2 sequences are SGHRS and YFSETQ. The CDR3 coding sequence is TGCGCCAGCAGCTTGGTCATGGGGAGCTCCTACGAGCAGTACTTC. Translation: CASSLVMGSSYEQYF. The complete variable domain, with remaining parts taken from reference TRBV5-1 and TRBJ2-7, reads KAGVTQTPRYLIKTRGQQVTLSCSPISGHRSVSWYQQTPGQGLQFLFEYFSETQRNKGNFPGRFSGRQFSNSRSEMNVSTLELGDSALYLCASSLVMGSSYEQYFGPGTRLTVT.

This chain links TRBV5-1 with TRBJ1-1; D is uncertain. Trimming removed 0 bases at V and 6 bases at J, with 9 bases between. Germline V CDR1 and CDR2: SGHRS, YFSETQ. The CDR3 sequence is 13 residues long. The CDR3 reads CASSLVSGAEAFF. The CDR3, as DNA: TGCGCCAGCAGCTTGGTTTCTGGCGCTGAAGCTTTCTTT.

This clonotype was counted between two and nine times. The gene calls are TRBV6-5 and TRBJ2-5, with TRBD1 matching 7 bases. CDR1 is MNHEY and CDR2 is SVGAGI in the germline V gene. Trimming cost V 0 bases and J 2 bases; bases outside gene matches: 3. This CDR3 spans 15 amino acids. CDR3 DNA sequence: TGTGCCAGCAGTTACTCGAGGACAGGTCAAGAGACCCAGTACTTC. Translating it yields CASSYSRTGQETQYF.

Here the CDR3 DNA reads TGCAGCGTTGAAGATCGCGGGCAGGGAGGGACCCAGTACTTC. Residues: CSVEDRGQGGTQYF. This chain joins TRBV29-1 and TRBJ2-5, with a tentative D call TRBD2 (6 bases). This CDR3 contains 14 residues. V lost 0 bases to trimming and J lost 7 bases, with 15 bases between them. Germline V gene lookup returns CDR1 SQVTM and CDR2 ANQGSEA.

The table lists this clonotype with a few counts. This chain links TRBV5-6 with TRBJ2-3; 12 nucleotides line up with TRBD2. V was pared by 0 bases and J by 10 bases, with 12 bases of the junction left unmatched. CDR1 and CDR2 from the germline V gene are SGHDT and YYEEEE. The CDR3 has 17 residues. The CDR3 loop is CASSLGLAGGPLNSQYF. The CDR3 nucleotides are TGTGCCAGCAGCTTGGGGCTAGCGGGAGGGCCGCTTAATTCGCAGTATTTT.

This clonotype was picked up one time. The rearrangement joins TRBV4-1 to TRBJ1-2, with D possibly being TRBD1 (5 bases). The CDR3 sequence is 16 residues long. The germline CDR1 and CDR2 sequences are MGHRA and YSYEKL. V lost 0 bases, J lost 7 bases, and 18 bases lay in between. This chain's CDR3 is CASSQDGRQSVSGYTF. In nucleotides, the CDR3 is TGCGCCAGCAGCCAAGATGGGAGACAGTCGGTTAGTGGCTACACCTTC.

The chain couples TRBV20-1 to TRBJ2-1, with D perhaps matching TRBD1 (6 bases). With 3 bases removed from V and 4 bases from J, the gap between germline ends came to 16 bases. The germline gives CDR1 DFQATT, CDR2 SNEGSKA (reference sequence). This CDR3 is built from 15 residues. The DNA of the CDR3 is TGCAGTGCTAGTACCGGACAGAATCCTTACAATGAGCAGTTCTTC. Encoded protein: CSASTGQNPYNEQFF.

The V gene is TRBV12-5, the J gene TRBJ2-2; D possibly corresponds to TRBD2 (5 bases). V was cut by 0 bases and J by 6 bases, with 11 bases left in between. This CDR3 contains 15 residues. Germline CDR1 is LGHNT and CDR2 is FRNRAP. Written as DNA, the CDR3 is TGTGCTAGTGGTTTGGTCGAGGGTGGCGCCGGGGAGCTGTTTTTT. Its protein product is CASGLVEGGAGELFF. The full variable domain, completed using reference TRBV12-5 and TRBJ2-2, is DARVTQTPRHKVTEMGQEVTMRCQPILGHNTVFWYRQTMMQGLELLAYFRNRAPLDDSGMPKDRFSAEMPDATLATLKIQPSEPRDSAVYFCASGLVEGGAGELFFGEGSRLTVL.

The rearrangement joins TRBV20-1 to TRBJ2-1; D is possibly TRBD2 (5 bases). Germline assignment: CDR1 DFQATT and CDR2 SNEGSKA (reference sequence). The CDR3 consists of 14 residues. The V gene lost 5 bases and the J gene lost 0 bases, with 11 bases spanning the gap. The CDR3 sequence is CSAPLAGSYNEQFF. In DNA form, the CDR3 reads TGCAGTGCTCCCCTTGCGGGCTCCTACAATGAGCAGTTCTTC.

V and J are TRBV12-3 or TRBV12-4 and TRBJ2-3; 11 bases fit TRBD1. The CDR3 runs 15 residues. Unmatched junction bases numbered 7, after V lost 6 bases and J lost 5 bases. The CDR3: CASSFTGTGGDTQYF. CDR3 in DNA: TGTGCCAGCAGCTTTACCGGGACAGGGGGAGATACGCAGTATTTT.

This chain uses TRBV4-1 with TRBJ1-6; no clear D gene. The CDR3 has 16 amino acids. Germline-derived CDR1 and CDR2 are MGHRA and YSYEKL. V lost 4 bases and J 3 bases, leaving 13 bases between the germline ends. CDR3 nucleotides: TGCGCCAGCAGCCTAGAATGGACCGACTATAATTCACCCCTCCACTTT. Its protein product is CASSLEWTDYNSPLHF.

V is TRBV24-1 and J is TRBJ1-1, with 7 bases matching TRBD1. The CDR3 has 13 residues. Unmatched junction bases numbered 3, after V lost 4 bases and J lost 5 bases. The germline V gene has CDR1 KGHDR and CDR2 SFDVKD. CDR3 region: CATSEGGQTEAFF. The CDR3 DNA follows: TGTGCCACCAGTGAAGGGGGCCAAACTGAAGCTTTCTTT.

In this sample, this clonotype turned up a few times. V and J are TRBV5-1 and TRBJ2-3; 7 bases line up with TRBD2. CDR3 length: 15 residues. From germline, CDR1 is SGHRS and CDR2 YFSETQ. V was pared by 0 bases and J by 4 bases, with 5 bases of the junction left unmatched. CDR3 loop: CASSLARLAADTQYF. In DNA form, the CDR3 reads TGCGCCAGCAGCTTGGCCCGGCTAGCGGCAGATACGCAGTATTTT. Drawing the rest from reference TRBV5-1 and TRBJ2-3, the complete variable domain is KAGVTQTPRYLIKTRGQQVTLSCSPISGHRSVSWYQQTPGQGLQFLFEYFSETQRNKGNFPGRFSGRQFSNSRSEMNVSTLELGDSALYLCASSLARLAADTQYFGPGTRLTVL.

This clonotype was detected only a few times. The chain combines TRBV20-1 with TRBJ2-7; 10 positions match TRBD1. CDR3 length: 15 residues. V was clipped by 0 bases and J by 5 bases; unmatched bases: 7. CDR1 and CDR2 (germline): DFQATT, SNEGSKA (reference sequence). This chain's CDR3 is CSAREGAGTGDEQYF. For the CDR3, the DNA is TGCAGTGCTAGAGAGGGGGCGGGGACAGGGGACGAGCAGTACTTC.

The chain couples TRBV6-5 to TRBJ1-6; unclear D gene. The V end was cut by 8 bases, the J end by 5 bases, with 7 bases between. Per germline, CDR1 MNHEY and CDR2 SVGAGI. This CDR3 has 12 amino acids. The CDR3 DNA reads as TGTGCCAGCTGTGGAAATAATTCACCCCTCCACTTT. Translation: CASCGNNSPLHF.

V gene TRBV4-2 combines with J gene TRBJ2-7, with 7 bases matching TRBD1. With 5 bases clipped from V and 0 bases from J, the junction kept 7 bases outside the gene matches. Germline V lookup: CDR1 LGHNA, CDR2 YNFKEQ. The CDR3 runs 15 residues. The CDR3 DNA reads as TGTGCCAGCAGCAGGACAGGCGATAGCTCCTACGAGCAGTACTTC. Translating it yields CASSRTGDSSYEQYF.

This clonotype appeared a few times. The chain has TRBV27 and TRBJ2-3; the D call may be TRBD1 or TRBD2 (7 bases each). Germline loops: CDR1 MNHEY, CDR2 SMNVEV (reference sequence). V was shortened by 4 bases and J by 2 bases, with 19 bases between the two germline ends. The CDR3 sequence is 17 residues long. The CDR3 DNA is TGTGCCAGCAGTTCCAGGGGGGGCCGGTTCTCCACAGATACGCAGTATTTT. Amino acid sequence: CASSSRGGRFSTDTQYF.

V gene TRBV20-1 combines with J gene TRBJ2-1, with D tentatively TRBD1 (5 bases). Looked up from germline, CDR1 is DFQATT and CDR2 is SNEGSKA (reference sequence). The CDR3 consists of 13 residues. V was pared by 0 bases and J by 16 bases, with 19 bases between. The CDR3 spells CSARDRGDLNSFF. CDR3 DNA: TGCAGTGCTAGAGATAGGGGCGACTTAAACTCTTTCTTC.

This clonotype was seen more than once but under ten times. This chain joins TRBV20-1 and TRBJ1-2, with a tentative D call TRBD1 (5 bases). CDR3 length equals 14 residues. Germline V CDR1 and CDR2: DFQATT, SNEGSKA (reference sequence). Trimming took off 1 base at V and 10 bases at J, with 19 bases between the two ends. In nucleotides, the CDR3 is TGCAGTGCTAGAGTAGAGGAGGGGAAGGTGGACTACACCTTC. Its protein is CSARVEEGKVDYTF.

In DNA form, the CDR3 reads TGCGCCAGCAGCCACGACTTAGACAATGAGCAGTTCTTC. This encodes CASSHDLDNEQFF. The V call is TRBV4-1, the J call TRBJ2-1; D ambiguous. From germline, CDR1 is MGHRA and CDR2 YSYEKL. The CDR3 has 13 amino acids. V shed 3 bases and J shed 5 bases, with 8 bases lying between them.

This clonotype was seen more than once but under ten times. The chain links TRBV20-1 to TRBJ2-3; 10 nucleotides align to TRBD1. CDR1 is DFQATT and CDR2 is SNEGSKA in the germline V gene (reference sequence). V trimming: 6 bases; J trimming: 5 bases; junction bases outside the gene matches: 8. The CDR3 is made up of 14 amino acids. In nucleotides, the CDR3 is TGCAGTGCGGACGGGACAGGGGATAGAGATACGCAGTATTTT. Its translation: CSADGTGDRDTQYF.

V and J are TRBV20-1 and TRBJ1-5; 8 bases agree with TRBD1. CDR3 length: 14 residues. Germline lookup yields CDR1 DFQATT and CDR2 SNEGSKA (reference sequence). J was trimmed by 0 bases and V by 6 bases; bases with no gene match: 4. CDR3 sequence (DNA): TGCAGTGCCCGGACAGGGTTTAGCAATCAGCCCCAGCATTTT. Translation gives CSARTGFSNQPQHF.

This chain joins TRBV7-9 and TRBJ1-2, with 7 nucleotides matching TRBD1. In germline, CDR1 is SEHNR, CDR2 FQNEAQ (reference sequence). This CDR3 region has 13 residues. With 2 bases clipped from V and 6 bases from J, the junction kept 3 bases outside the gene matches. The CDR3, as DNA: TGTGCCAGCAGCTTAATGGACAGGAATGGCTACACCTTC. Residues: CASSLMDRNGYTF. Variable domain in full (rest from reference TRBV7-9 and TRBJ1-2): DTGVSQNPRHKITKRGQNVTFRCDPISEHNRLYWYRQTLGQGPEFLTYFQNEAQLEKSRLLSDRFSAERPKGSFSTLEIQRTEQGDSAMYLCASSLMDRNGYTFGSGTRLTVV.